Sequencing of this T cell receptor beta chain was carried out in a study of blood T cell repertoires in COVID-19. Here immunoSEQ multiplex PCR was the method, and the copy in TCRdb shows in-frame clones only, minus some. The table lists more than 35,000 clones, 69% of them singletons. Material for sequencing was peripheral blood. This sequence was found in a man older than 75 with acute or convalescent COVID-19.

CDR3 in DNA: TGTGCCAGCTCACCAGGACAGGGCAGTGAGCAGTACTTC. Residues: CASSPGQGSEQYF. The chain is built from TRBV18 and TRBJ2-7; 8 bases match TRBD1. The CDR3 length is 13 residues. The germline gives CDR1 KGHSH, CDR2 LQKENI. The V segment lost 2 bases and the J segment 7 bases; nucleotides outside the gene matches: 4.